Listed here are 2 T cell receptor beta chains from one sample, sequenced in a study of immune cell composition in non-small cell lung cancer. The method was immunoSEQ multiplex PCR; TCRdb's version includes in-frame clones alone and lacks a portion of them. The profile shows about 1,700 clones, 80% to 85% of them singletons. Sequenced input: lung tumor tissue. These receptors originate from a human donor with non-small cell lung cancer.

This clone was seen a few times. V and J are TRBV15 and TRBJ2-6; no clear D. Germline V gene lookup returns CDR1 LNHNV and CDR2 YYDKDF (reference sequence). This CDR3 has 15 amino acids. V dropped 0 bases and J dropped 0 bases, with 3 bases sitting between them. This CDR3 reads CATSRDNSGANVLTF. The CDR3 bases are TGTGCCACCAGCAGAGACAACTCTGGGGCCAACGTCCTGACTTTC. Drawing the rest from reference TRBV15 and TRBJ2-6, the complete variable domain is DAMVIQNPRYQVTQFGKPVTLSCSQTLNHNVMYWYQQKSSQAPKLLFHYYDKDFNNEADTPDNFQSRRPNTSFCFLDIRSPGLGDTAMYLCATSRDNSGANVLTFGAGSRLTVL.

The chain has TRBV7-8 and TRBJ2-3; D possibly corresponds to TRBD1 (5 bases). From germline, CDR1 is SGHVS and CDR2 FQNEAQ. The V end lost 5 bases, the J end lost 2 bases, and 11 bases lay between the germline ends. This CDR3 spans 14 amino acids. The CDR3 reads CASSLGLPTDTQYF. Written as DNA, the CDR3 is TGTGCCAGCAGCCTGGGGCTACCCACAGATACGCAGTATTTT.